The clone carrying this T cell receptor beta chain was counted only a few times. These data originate in a study of CD8 T cells in ankylosing spondylitis. MiXCR, applied by TCRdb to the 5' RACE reads, yields one record per CDR3 protein. The sample has nearly 250,000 distinct CDR3 sequences; 32% are singletons. Trimming shortened V by 3 bases and J by 0 bases, and 9 bases separated the two germline ends. The CDR3 contains 14 residues. Sequencing was done on a sample of blood, either unsorted or a sorted T cell fraction (not recorded which). The sequence derives from a male donor with ankylosing spondylitis or in good health (not recorded which). The V and J genes are TRBV12-3 or TRBV12-4 and TRBJ2-7, with D possibly called TRBD1 or TRBD2 (5 bases each). The CDR3 sequence is CASSFGASSYEQYF. As DNA, the CDR3 is TGTGCCAGCAGTTTCGGGGCAAGCTCCTACGAGCAGTACTTC.